The source of this T cell receptor (beta chain) is a study of T cell changes during pregnancy in multiple sclerosis. The repertoire was sequenced with immunoSEQ multiplex PCR; TCRdb's copy has only in-frame clones and lacks some. The sample has about 76,000 clones, 93% seen once; the top ten hold roughly 2.5%. Germline CDR1 and CDR2: SEHNR and FQNEAQ (reference sequence). This CDR3 is built from 16 residues. Trimming took 4 bases from V and 6 from J; bases not matched to a gene: 9. The source of this sequence is a female donor with multiple sclerosis, enrolled in a pregnancy study. The chain carries TRBV7-9 and TRBJ2-1; 10 nucleotides align to TRBD2. Sequenced material: peripheral blood, taken in the second trimester of pregnancy. The CDR3 spells CASSSQLAGPLNEQFF. The CDR3 DNA follows: TGTGCCAGCAGCTCACAACTAGCGGGGCCACTCAATGAGCAGTTCTTC. The whole variable domain, filled in from reference TRBV7-9 and TRBJ2-1, reads DTGVSQNPRHKITKRGQNVTFRCDPISEHNRLYWYRQTLGQGPEFLTYFQNEAQLEKSRLLSDRFSAERPKGSFSTLEIQRTEQGDSAMYLCASSSQLAGPLNEQFFGPGTRLTVL.